This T cell receptor beta chain comes out of a study of shared clonotypes between healthy human individuals. A single count supports this clone. In germline, CDR1 is SQVTM, CDR2 ANQGSEA. The V gene end was trimmed by 7 bases and the J gene end by 6 bases; junction bases not matched to a gene: 8. There are 14 residues in the CDR3. Here immunoSEQ multiplex PCR was the method, and the copy in TCRdb shows in-frame clones only, minus some. The repertoire holds fewer than 650,000 clones, with over 60% as singletons. Sequences were obtained from PBMCs. This sequence originates from a woman aged 40 to 50 in good health. Some clones in this sample may be carry-over from other donors' samples. This chain joins TRBV29-1 and TRBJ2-2, with 10 positions matching TRBD1. This CDR3 is CSAAPGQGSGELFF. DNA of the CDR3: TGCAGCGCAGCTCCGGGACAGGGGTCCGGGGAGCTGTTTTTT.